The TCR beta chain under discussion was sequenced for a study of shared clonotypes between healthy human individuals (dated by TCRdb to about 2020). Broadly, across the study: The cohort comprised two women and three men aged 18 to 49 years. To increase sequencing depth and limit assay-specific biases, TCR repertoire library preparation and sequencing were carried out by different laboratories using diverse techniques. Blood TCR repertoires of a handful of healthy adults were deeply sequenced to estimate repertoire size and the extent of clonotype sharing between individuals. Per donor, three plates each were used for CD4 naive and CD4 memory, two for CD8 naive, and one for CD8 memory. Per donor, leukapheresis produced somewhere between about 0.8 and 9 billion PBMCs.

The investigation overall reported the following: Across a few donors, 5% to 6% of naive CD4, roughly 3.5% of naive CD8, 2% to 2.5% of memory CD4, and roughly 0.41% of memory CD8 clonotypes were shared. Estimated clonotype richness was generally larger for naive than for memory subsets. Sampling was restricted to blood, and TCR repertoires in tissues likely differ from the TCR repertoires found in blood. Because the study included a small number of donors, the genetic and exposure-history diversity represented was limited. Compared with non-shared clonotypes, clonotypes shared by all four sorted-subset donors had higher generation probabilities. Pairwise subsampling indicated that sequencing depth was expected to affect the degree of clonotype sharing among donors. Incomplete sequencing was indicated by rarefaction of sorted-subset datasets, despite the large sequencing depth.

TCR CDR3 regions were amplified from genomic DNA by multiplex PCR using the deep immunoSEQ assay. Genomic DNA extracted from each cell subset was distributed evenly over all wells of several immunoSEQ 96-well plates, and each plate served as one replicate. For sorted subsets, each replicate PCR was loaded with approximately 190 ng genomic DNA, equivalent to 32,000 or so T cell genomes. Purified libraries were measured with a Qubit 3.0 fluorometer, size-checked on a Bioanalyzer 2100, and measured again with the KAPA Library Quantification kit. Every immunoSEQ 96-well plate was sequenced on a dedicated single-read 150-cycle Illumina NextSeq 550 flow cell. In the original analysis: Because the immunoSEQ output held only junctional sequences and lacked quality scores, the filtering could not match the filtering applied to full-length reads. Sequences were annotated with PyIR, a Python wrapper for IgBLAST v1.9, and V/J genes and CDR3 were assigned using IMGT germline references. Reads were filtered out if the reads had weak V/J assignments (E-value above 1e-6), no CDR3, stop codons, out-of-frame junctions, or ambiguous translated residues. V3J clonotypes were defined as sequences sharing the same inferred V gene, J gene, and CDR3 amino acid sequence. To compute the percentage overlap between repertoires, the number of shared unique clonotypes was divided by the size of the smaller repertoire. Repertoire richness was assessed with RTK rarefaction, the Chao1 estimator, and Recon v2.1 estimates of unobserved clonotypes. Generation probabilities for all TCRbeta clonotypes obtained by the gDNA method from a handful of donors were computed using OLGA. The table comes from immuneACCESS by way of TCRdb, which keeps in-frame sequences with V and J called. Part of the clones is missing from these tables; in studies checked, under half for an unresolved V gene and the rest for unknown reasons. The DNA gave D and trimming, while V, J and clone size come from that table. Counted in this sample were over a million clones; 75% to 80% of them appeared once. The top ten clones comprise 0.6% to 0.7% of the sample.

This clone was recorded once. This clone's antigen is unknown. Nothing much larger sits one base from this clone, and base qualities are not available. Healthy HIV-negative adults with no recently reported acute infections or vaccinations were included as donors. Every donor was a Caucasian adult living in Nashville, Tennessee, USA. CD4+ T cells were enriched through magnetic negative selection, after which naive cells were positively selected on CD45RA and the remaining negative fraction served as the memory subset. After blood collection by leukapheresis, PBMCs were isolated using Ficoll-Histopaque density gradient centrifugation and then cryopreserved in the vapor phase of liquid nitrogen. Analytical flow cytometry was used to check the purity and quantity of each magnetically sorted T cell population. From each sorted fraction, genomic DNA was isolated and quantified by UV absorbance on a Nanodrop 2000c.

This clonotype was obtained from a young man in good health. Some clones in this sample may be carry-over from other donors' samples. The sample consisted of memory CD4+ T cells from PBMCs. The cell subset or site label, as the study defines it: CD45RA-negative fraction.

CDR3 loop: CASSPTSGSGANVLTF. The bases read TGTGCCAGCTCACCGACATCGGGCTCTGGGGCCAACGTCCTGACTTTC. The rearranged chain carries TRBV18 and TRBJ2-6; the D gene cannot be resolved reliably. CDR1 KGHSH and CDR2 LQKENI are derived from the germline V gene. The trim is 3 bases for V and 0 bases for J, with a gap of 9 bases between the germline ends. The CDR3 sequence holds 16 residues, the cysteine and phenylalanine included. Solely the CDR3 DNA is kept, with 48 bases framed from the first base.